Listed below are T cell receptor beta chains from one sample, sequenced in a study of blood T cells in healthy people across ages. TCRdb analysed the 5' RACE reads with MiXCR anew, one entry per CDR3 protein. This sample yields approximately 1.5 million distinct CDR3 sequences, of which 40% to 45% are seen a single time; 4% belongs to the top ten. The sequenced sample consisted of blood. These TCRs come from a woman aged 18-29 years in good health. Each CDR3 is given with its conserved first and last residue. Fields, in order: V gene, CDR3 protein.

V gene: TRBV6-1; CDR3 protein: CASSETPGGEGYTF
V gene: TRBV11-2; CDR3 protein: CASSRPAATNEKLFF
V gene: TRBV2; CDR3 protein: CASSEVAGGQEQYF
V gene: TRBV5-1; CDR3 protein: CASSLVGGRNTDTQYF
V gene: TRBV15; CDR3 protein: CATSTKGWTQPQHF
V gene: TRBV9; CDR3 protein: CASSPYGSTDTQYF
V gene: TRBV27; CDR3 protein: CASRPTGTSYEQYF
V gene: TRBV12-3/TRBV12-4; CDR3 protein: CASNLDQNSYNEQYF
V gene: TRBV7-9; CDR3 protein: CASTFGLPQETQYF
V gene: TRBV30; CDR3 protein: CAWSVLRDRVPYEQYF
V gene: TRBV27; CDR3 protein: CASSTTSEQYF
V gene: TRBV19; CDR3 protein: CASSIGQQETQYF
V gene: TRBV12-3/TRBV12-4; CDR3 protein: CASSPPGLRSTDTQYF
V gene: TRBV6-5; CDR3 protein: CASSSTTGLNTEAFF
V gene: TRBV29-1; CDR3 protein: CSGRWRTEAFF
V gene: TRBV9; CDR3 protein: CASSVVATTSGSSYNEQFF
V gene: TRBV20-1; CDR3 protein: CSASLPKGIYGYTF
V gene: TRBV24-1; CDR3 protein: CATSDLLPAGVTGELFF
V gene: TRBV19; CDR3 protein: CASSIGGSRPETQYF
V gene: TRBV4-1; CDR3 protein: CASSQAHHEAGERQETQYF
V gene: TRBV12-3/TRBV12-4; CDR3 protein: CASSLTDSGNTIYF
V gene: TRBV7-2; CDR3 protein: CASNLNGPYRERYF
V gene: TRBV20-1; CDR3 protein: CSAGRGESTDTQYF
V gene: TRBV29-1; CDR3 protein: CSSRGDIYNEQFF
V gene: TRBV29-1; CDR3 protein: CSVEGRGVTGELFF
V gene: TRBV12-3/TRBV12-4; CDR3 protein: CASSLRGRRHEQFF
V gene: TRBV2; CDR3 protein: CAGRGIGLAGRETQYF
V gene: TRBV10-3; CDR3 protein: CAISESQGLGKGQFF
V gene: TRBV6-6; CDR3 protein: CASSYFPGEQYF
V gene: TRBV7-2; CDR3 protein: CASSLWGLKEKLFF
V gene: TRBV29-1; CDR3 protein: CSSVEGETQYF
V gene: TRBV12-3/TRBV12-4; CDR3 protein: CASSQRIQETQYF
V gene: TRBV20-1; CDR3 protein: CGAREDRLGTDTQYF
V gene: TRBV7-2; CDR3 protein: CASSLGGRQETQYF
V gene: TRBV6-1; CDR3 protein: CASQEGFGYGYTF
V gene: TRBV4-1; CDR3 protein: CASSQNSLREQFF
V gene: TRBV4-2; CDR3 protein: CASSHRLDNEQFF
V gene: TRBV7-9; CDR3 protein: CASSPTGQPQAGYTF
V gene: TRBV7-9; CDR3 protein: CASSPHDESSYGYTF
V gene: TRBV27; CDR3 protein: CASSPGQGFNCGYTF
V gene: TRBV7-9; CDR3 protein: CASSSVRATNEKLFF
V gene: TRBV12-3/TRBV12-4; CDR3 protein: CASKTHRNGLASNNEQFF
V gene: TRBV28; CDR3 protein: CASSPSEGESTEAFF
V gene: TRBV6-2/TRBV6-3; CDR3 protein: CASSASPTDIYNEQFF
V gene: TRBV10-3; CDR3 protein: CAISVTGLDYEQYF
V gene: TRBV10-3; CDR3 protein: CAISEDGNWANYGYTF